This entry concerns a single T cell receptor (beta chain). Its antigen has not been determined. Base quality data are lacking; no much larger clone is found one base away. Separate from the approximately 700-subject first cohort, the validation cohort of more than 90 subjects was the group to which the donors belonged. This entry comes from a study of cytomegalovirus exposure and HLA in healthy donors (dated by TCRdb to 2016 to 2017). For context, the study as a whole: The roughly 670 repertoires of the first cohort and the 95 to 150 validation repertoires were produced on the same platform, according to a later analysis. The study aimed to test whether cataloging public T cell receptors could reveal signatures of past pathogen exposure. A separate validation cohort of 100 to 150 different subjects was used in addition to the approximately 700-subject first cohort. High-throughput TCR immunosequencing, statistical association of individual TCRs with disease status, and machine learning were combined to predict cytomegalovirus infection status.

The method was the immunoSEQ multiplex PCR assay. The authors' pipeline ran thus. To diagnose cytomegalovirus status from the catalog of TCR beta chain sequences, a statistical classification framework was built. TCRdb's version of the immuneACCESS table is confined to in-frame rearrangements and falls short of the full clone set. An unresolved V gene accounts for under half of the shortfall where checked; the remainder is of unknown origin. That table gives V, J and clone size, and the DNA gave D and trimming. The sample contains nearly 80,000 clones, over 85% of them found a single time. The ten largest account for 3% to 4% of the sample. From a lookup of the germline V gene, CDR1 and CDR2 are SGHVS and FNYEAQ. The CDR3 goes from the cysteine to the phenylalanine over 17 residues. Just CDR3 DNA is preserved here, 51 bases in frame from base 1. V and J are trimmed by 2 bases and 7 bases, and the gene matches miss 11 bases of the junction.

Beyond this particular receptor, the publication reports: Most TCR sequences were observed very rarely across donors, whereas some public TCRs were present in many individuals. According to the authors, the approach could potentially be generalized to other disease states and immunological phenotypes. A later analysis lacked HLA typing for the validation cohort, so it scored co-occurrence in that cohort across all 120 repertoires. A total of about 180 TCR beta chains were listed by the study as associated with cytomegalovirus. Subsequent analysis determined that TCRs grouped into clusters in the first cohort also showed a tendency toward co-occurrence across the 120 validation repertoires, and about 94% of cluster scores exceeded 0. In both the original and validation cohorts, the classifier was reported to diagnose cytomegalovirus status with high specificity and sensitivity. Three of the identified cytomegalovirus-associated TCR beta chains were confirmed in vitro to be specific for cytomegalovirus antigens.

The V and J segments used are TRBV7-6 and TRBJ2-1; a stretch of 10 junction bases matches TRBD1. The sample was PBMCs. This clonotype was sampled from a woman aged 30 to 39 in good health and CMV-seronegative. The CDR3 sequence is CASSLSTRGTGENEQFF. The nucleotide sequence is TGTGCCAGCAGCTTAAGTACCAGGGGGACAGGGGAGAATGAGCAGTTCTTC.